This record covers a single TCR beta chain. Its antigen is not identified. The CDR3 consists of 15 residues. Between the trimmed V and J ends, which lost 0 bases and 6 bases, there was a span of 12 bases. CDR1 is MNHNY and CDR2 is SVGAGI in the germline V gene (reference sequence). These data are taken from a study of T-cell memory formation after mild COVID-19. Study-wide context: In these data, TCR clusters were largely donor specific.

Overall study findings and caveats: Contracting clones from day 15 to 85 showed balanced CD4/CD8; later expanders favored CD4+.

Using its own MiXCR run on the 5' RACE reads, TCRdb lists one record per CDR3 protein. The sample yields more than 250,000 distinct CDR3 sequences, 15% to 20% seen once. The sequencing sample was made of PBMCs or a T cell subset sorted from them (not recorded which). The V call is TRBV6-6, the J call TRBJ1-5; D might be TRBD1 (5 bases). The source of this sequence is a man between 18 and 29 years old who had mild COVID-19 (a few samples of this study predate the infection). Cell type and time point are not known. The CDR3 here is CASSYSPGAVQPQHF. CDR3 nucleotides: TGTGCCAGCAGTTACTCTCCCGGGGCGGTTCAGCCCCAGCATTTT.